This T cell receptor (beta chain) stems from a study of T cell responses to AZD1222 COVID-19 vaccine. Background on the study: Some second doses came at about 4 weeks and others at about 12 weeks; these were pooled. Overall study findings and caveats: Spike regions recognized by vaccine-associated CD4 TCRs spanned the protein, led by 160-218 and 743-854.

This CDR3 has 14 amino acids. CDR1 is SGHDN and CDR2 is FVKESK in the germline V gene. Trimming removed 1 base at V and 5 bases at J, with 11 bases between. Details on this clone: Its cognate antigen is unknown.

Sequenced by immunoSEQ multiplex PCR; TCRdb stores in-frame clones only, minus some. The sample holds 150,000 to 200,000 clones, roughly nine tenths seen once. The sample consisted of peripheral blood, taken on day 0 of AZD1222 vaccination. The sequence derives from an adult in good health. The gene calls are TRBV14 and TRBJ1-2; no reliable D call. The CDR3 bases are TGTGCCAGCAGCCAAGCCCCTGGGCAGTATGGCTACACCTTC. This sequence encodes CASSQAPGQYGYTF.